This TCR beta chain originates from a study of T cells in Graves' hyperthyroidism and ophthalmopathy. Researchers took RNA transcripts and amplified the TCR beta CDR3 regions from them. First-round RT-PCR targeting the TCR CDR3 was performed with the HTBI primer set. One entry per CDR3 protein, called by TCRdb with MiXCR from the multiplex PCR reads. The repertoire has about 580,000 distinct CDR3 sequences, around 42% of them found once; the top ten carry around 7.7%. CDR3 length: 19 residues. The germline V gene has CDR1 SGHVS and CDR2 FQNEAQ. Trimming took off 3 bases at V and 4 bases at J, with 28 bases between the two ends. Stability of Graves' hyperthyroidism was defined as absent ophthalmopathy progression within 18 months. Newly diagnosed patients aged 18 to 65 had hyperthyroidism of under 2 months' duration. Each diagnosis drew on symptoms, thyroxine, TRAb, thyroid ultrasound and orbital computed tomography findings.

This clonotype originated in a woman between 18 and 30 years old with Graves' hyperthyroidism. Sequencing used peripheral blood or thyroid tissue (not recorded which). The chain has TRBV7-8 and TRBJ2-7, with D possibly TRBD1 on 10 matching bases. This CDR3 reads CASSFGTGAIAGENYEQYF. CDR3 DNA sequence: TGTGCCAGCAGCTTCGGGACAGGGGCAATAGCGGGAGAGAATTACGAGCAGTACTTC.